A selection of T cell receptor beta chains follows, all from one sample in a study of T cells in placental villitis. Only in-frame clones appear in the TCRdb table, and some are missing; sequencing was by immunoSEQ multiplex PCR. The data contain 800 or so clones, around 81% of them singletons. Sequenced input: placental tissue containing maternal and fetal cells. These receptors were collected from a human patient with villitis of unknown etiology; the placental T cells may come from both mother and fetus. The CDR3 runs from the conserved cysteine through the conserved F or W. Where a row states a size, it is once, few, many or the class of an expanded clone; other rows omit it.

size: .
J: TRBJ2-6
V: TRBV6-4
CDR3: CASSDSTGGSGANVLTF

size: .
J: TRBJ2-7
V: TRBV7-7
CDR3: CVSSLRTGGAYEQYF

size: .
J: TRBJ1-1
V: TRBV19
CDR3: CASSIGSVNTEAFF

size: .
J: TRBJ2-3
V: TRBV20-1
CDR3: CSASGLAGASTDTQYF

size: once
J: TRBJ2-2
V: TRBV11-3
CDR3: CASSRQGNTGELFF

size: .
J: TRBJ2-7
V: TRBV6-5
CDR3: CASSSGLLGEQYF

size: .
J: TRBJ2-5
V: TRBV19
CDR3: CASSTPWDQETQYF

size: .
J: TRBJ1-4
V: TRBV4-1
CDR3: CASSFNKGEGEKLFF

size: .
J: TRBJ2-7
V: TRBV19
CDR3: CASSIQGDEQYF

size: .
J: TRBJ2-2
V: TRBV3-1/TRBV3-2
CDR3: CASSQDRRGSTGELFF

size: .
J: TRBJ1-2
V: TRBV4-3
CDR3: CASSQDWQGVQHSNYGYTF

size: .
J: TRBJ1-5
V: TRBV4-3
CDR3: CASSQDVKQDQPQHF

size: .
J: TRBJ2-5
V: TRBV4-3
CDR3: CASSQAGAGLETQYF

size: .
J: TRBJ2-5
V: TRBV2
CDR3: CARGERTETQYF

size: .
J: TRBJ2-7
V: TRBV6-2/TRBV6-3
CDR3: CASSPRDEQYF

size: .
J: TRBJ2-2
V: TRBV11-2
CDR3: CASSLGTGGFSSTGELFF

size: .
J: TRBJ1-2
V: TRBV4-1
CDR3: CASSQVGKGGVGMGGYTF

size: once
J: TRBJ1-5
V: TRBV9
CDR3: CASSVVDPRGINNQPQHF

size: .
J: TRBJ2-5
V: TRBV7-2
CDR3: CASSSTGVQTQYF

size: .
J: TRBJ1-2
V: TRBV29-1
CDR3: CSVEVPDRVFGYTF

size: .
J: TRBJ1-1
V: TRBV27
CDR3: CASGPRDRGDTEAFF

size: .
J: TRBJ1-2
V: TRBV5-1
CDR3: CASSPITGGYGYTF

size: .
J: TRBJ1-1
V: TRBV2
CDR3: CASSDNRGSVRDTEAFF

size: .
J: TRBJ2-1
V: TRBV2
CDR3: CASGGLAGAYNEQFF

size: .
J: TRBJ1-1
V: TRBV27
CDR3: CASRPVDRQNTEAFF

size: once
J: TRBJ2-5
V: TRBV29-1
CDR3: CSVEGTSEETQYF

size: .
J: TRBJ1-2
V: TRBV27
CDR3: CASSSNTGTYGYTF

size: .
J: TRBJ2-7
V: TRBV28
CDR3: CASSTDRESSYEQYF

size: .
J: TRBJ2-1
V: TRBV7-6
CDR3: CASSTDRGDEQFF

size: .
J: TRBJ2-5
V: TRBV10-3
CDR3: CAISAGTRRQETQYF

size: .
J: TRBJ2-7
V: TRBV29-1
CDR3: CSVESTFYEQYF

size: .
J: TRBJ2-4
V: TRBV19
CDR3: CASRPSGGSDIQYF

size: .
J: TRBJ1-4
V: TRBV27
CDR3: CASSFGGRFGEKLFF

size: .
J: TRBJ1-1
V: TRBV5-1
CDR3: CASSLGTVQNTEAFF

size: .
J: TRBJ2-7
V: TRBV2
CDR3: CASTKRSLVYEQYF

size: .
J: TRBJ1-1
V: TRBV19
CDR3: CASSIGHPVNTEAFF

size: once
J: TRBJ1-2
V: TRBV20-1
CDR3: CSASRFGADYGYTF

size: .
J: TRBJ1-2
V: TRBV11-3
CDR3: CASSLGATGYGYTF

size: .
J: TRBJ2-7
V: TRBV5-4
CDR3: CASSLGLSGYEQYF

size: large
J: TRBJ2-3
V: TRBV7-9
CDR3: CAHTPGGTTDTQYF

size: .
J: TRBJ2-2
V: TRBV5-5
CDR3: CASSSGGTGELFF

size: .
J: TRBJ1-4
V: TRBV29-1
CDR3: CSVTGQGTEKLFF

size: .
J: TRBJ2-2
V: TRBV4-2
CDR3: CASSQGLAGGANTGELFF

size: few
J: TRBJ1-2
V: TRBV4-1
CDR3: CASSRDGTGYGYTF

size: .
J: TRBJ1-4
V: TRBV6-5
CDR3: CASRGGLSEKLFF